Shown below are 11 T cell receptor beta chains from a single sample sequenced in a study of blood T cell repertoires in COVID-19. Some clones are missing from TCRdb's copy, which holds only in-frame ones; the method was immunoSEQ multiplex PCR. The sample has about 160,000 clones, 90% seen once; the top ten hold roughly 0.56%. The sample was peripheral blood. The receptors shown here come from a man in his fifties with acute or convalescent COVID-19.

This chain connects TRBV7-6 to TRBJ2-6; D is perhaps TRBD2 (5 bases). The V end was cut by 2 bases, the J end by 3 bases, with 8 bases between. Germline lookup yields CDR1 SGHVS and CDR2 FNYEAQ. This CDR3 is 15 amino acids long. DNA for the CDR3: TGTGCCAGCAGCTTAAGAGGGTTTGGGGCCAACGTCCTGACTTTC. Residues: CASSLRGFGANVLTF.

This chain links TRBV27 with TRBJ2-1, with D possibly TRBD1 on 7 matching bases. The V gene's germline CDR1 is MNHEY and CDR2 SMNVEV (reference sequence). V dropped 3 bases and J dropped 7 bases, with 13 bases sitting between them. The CDR3 contains 14 residues. The CDR3 here is CASSLEGAHNEQFF. The DNA for the CDR3 is TGTGCCAGCAGTTTGGAGGGGGCGCATAATGAGCAGTTCTTC.

This chain connects TRBV7-9 to TRBJ2-1, with 9 bases identical to TRBD2. Germline V CDR1 and CDR2: SEHNR, FQNEAQ (reference sequence). The CDR3 has 14 residues. Trimming removed 6 bases from V and 5 bases from J; junction bases left unmatched: 5. In DNA, the CDR3 is TGTGCCAGCAGTGTACTAGCGGGTGACAATGAGCAGTTCTTC. This encodes CASSVLAGDNEQFF.

The chain is built from TRBV7-9 and TRBJ2-1, with 7 bases lining up with TRBD2. The CDR3 is 14 residues long. Germline CDR1 is SEHNR and CDR2 is FQNEAQ (reference sequence). V shed 0 bases and J 5 bases; nucleotides not matched to a gene: 1. The CDR3 nucleotides read TGTGCCAGCAGCTTAGCGGGAGGGAACAATGAGCAGTTCTTC. It codes for CASSLAGGNNEQFF.

This chain joins TRBV18 and TRBJ2-7; the D gene is possibly TRBD1 (6 bases). The CDR3 runs 13 residues. With 1 base removed from V and 7 bases from J, the gap between germline ends came to 11 bases. From germline, CDR1 is KGHSH and CDR2 LQKENI. CDR3 bases: TGTGCCAGCTCACCACATACCAGGGGAGAGCAGTACTTC. Translated: CASSPHTRGEQYF. Drawing the rest from reference TRBV18 and TRBJ2-7, the complete variable domain is NAGVMQNPRHLVRRRGQEARLRCSPMKGHSHVYWYRQLPEEGLKFMVYLQKENIIDESGMPKERFSAEFPKEGPSILRIQQVVRGDSAAYFCASSPHTRGEQYFGPGTRLTVT.

This chain joins TRBV4-3 and TRBJ2-5; 7 nucleotides line up with TRBD2. The CDR3 contains 14 residues. From germline, CDR1 is LGHNA and CDR2 YSLEER. After removal of 4 bases from V and 1 base from J, the junction contained 3 bases not matched to a gene. As DNA, the CDR3 is TGCGCCAGCAGCCGAAAGCGGGGCCAAGAGACCCAGTACTTC. It codes for CASSRKRGQETQYF.

The chain has TRBV7-8 and TRBJ2-7; 9 bases fit TRBD1. The CDR3 runs 15 residues. In germline, CDR1 is SGHVS, CDR2 FQNEAQ. V lost 4 bases and J lost 5; bases outside the gene matches: 9. The CDR3 DNA reads TGTGCCAGCAGCTCGACCGGGACAGGGTTCAACGAGCAGTACTTC. It encodes CASSSTGTGFNEQYF.

This chain links TRBV28 with TRBJ2-1, with 11 bases fitting TRBD2. This CDR3 is built from 16 residues. CDR1 is MDHEN, CDR2 SYDVKM, per germline. V was pared by 6 bases and J by 4 bases, with 8 bases of the junction left unmatched. CDR3 in DNA: TGTGCCAGCAGGCCTACTAGCGGGAGAGTTTACAATGAGCAGTTCTTC. Its protein is CASRPTSGRVYNEQFF. Full variable domain (remainder filled in from reference TRBV28 and TRBJ2-1): DVKVTQSSRYLVKRTGEKVFLECVQDMDHENMFWYRQDPGLGLRLIYFSYDVKMKEKGDIPEGYSVSREKKERFSLILESASTNQTSMYLCASRPTSGRVYNEQFFGPGTRLTVL.

The chain combines TRBV30 with TRBJ2-1, with D possibly TRBD2 on 5 matching bases. CDR3 length equals 13 residues. The ends were cut back, 4 bases at V and 8 bases at J, with 15 bases in the middle. Germline CDR1 GTSNPN, CDR2 SVGIG (reference sequence). This chain's CDR3 is CAWTRGLFDEQFF. The DNA of the CDR3 is TGTGCCTGGACTAGAGGGTTGTTCGATGAGCAGTTCTTC.

The chain couples TRBV5-6 to TRBJ2-3, with D tentatively TRBD2 (5 bases). There are 13 residues in the CDR3. Germline CDR1 is SGHDT and CDR2 is YYEEEE. The V gene lost 2 bases and the J gene lost 4 bases, with 8 bases spanning the gap. The DNA of the CDR3 is TGTGCCAGCAGCTTCCTAGCAGCAGATACGCAGTATTTT. Amino acids: CASSFLAADTQYF.

The chain joins TRBV7-2 to TRBJ2-3, with 15 bases identical to TRBD2. The germline CDR1 and CDR2 sequences are SGHTA and FQGNSA. The length of the CDR3 is 17 residues. Losses at the gene ends were 4 bases for V and 2 bases for J; bases not matched to a gene: 4. The CDR3 sequence is CASSSGLAGGITDTQYF. As DNA, the CDR3 is TGTGCCAGCAGCTCCGGACTAGCGGGGGGGATCACAGATACGCAGTATTTT.